This T cell receptor (beta chain) was obtained from a study of CXCR3 chemokines and chemotherapy response in bladder cancer. There are many counts of this clonotype. The V end was cut by 5 bases, the J end by 7 bases, with 9 bases between. The CDR3 has 11 amino acids. The germline CDR1 and CDR2 sequences are PRHDT and FYEKMQ (reference sequence). A single record per CDR3 protein comes from TCRdb applying MiXCR to the PCR reads. The sample lists thousands of distinct CDR3 sequences, 20% to 30% seen once, with approximately 13% in the top ten. V and J are TRBV13 and TRBJ2-7, with D uncertain. This TCR derives from a human donor with bladder cancer that did not respond to neoadjuvant chemotherapy. This sample was obtained from a patient whose treatment included neoadjuvant chemotherapy. The CDR3, as DNA: TGTGCCAGCAGCCAAGGTAGTGAGCAGTACTTC. It codes for CASSQGSEQYF.